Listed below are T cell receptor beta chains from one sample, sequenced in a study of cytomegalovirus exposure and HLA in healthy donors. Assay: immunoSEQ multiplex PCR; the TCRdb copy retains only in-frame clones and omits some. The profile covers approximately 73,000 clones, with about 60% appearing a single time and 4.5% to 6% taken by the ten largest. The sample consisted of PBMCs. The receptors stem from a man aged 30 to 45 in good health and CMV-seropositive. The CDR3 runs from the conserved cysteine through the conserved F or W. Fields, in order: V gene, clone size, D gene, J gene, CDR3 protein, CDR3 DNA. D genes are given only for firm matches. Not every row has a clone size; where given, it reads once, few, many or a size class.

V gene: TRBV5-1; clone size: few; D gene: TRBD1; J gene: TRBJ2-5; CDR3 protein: CASSRDRVGQETQYF; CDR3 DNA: TGCGCCAGCAGCCGAGACAGGGTTGGCCAAGAGACCCAGTACTTC
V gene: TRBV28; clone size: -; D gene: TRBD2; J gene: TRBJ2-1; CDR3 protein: CASSPRSGTSYNEQFF; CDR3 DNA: TGTGCCAGCAGCCCTCGTAGCGGGACTTCCTACAATGAGCAGTTCTTC
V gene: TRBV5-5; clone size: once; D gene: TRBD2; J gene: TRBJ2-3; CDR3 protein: CASSSSGGTDTQYF; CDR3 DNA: TGTGCCAGCAGCTCCTCGGGGGGGACAGATACGCAGTATTTT
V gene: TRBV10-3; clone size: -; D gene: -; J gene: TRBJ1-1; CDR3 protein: CAISDRVKAFF; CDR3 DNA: TGTGCCATCAGTGACAGGGTAAAAGCTTTCTTT
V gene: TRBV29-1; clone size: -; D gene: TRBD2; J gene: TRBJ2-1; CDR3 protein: CSVEDRHSGSIYNEQFF; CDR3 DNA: TGCAGCGTTGAAGATCGGCATAGCGGGAGTATCTACAATGAGCAGTTCTTC
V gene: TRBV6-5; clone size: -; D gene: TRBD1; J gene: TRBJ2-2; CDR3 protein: CASKGQGPGELFF; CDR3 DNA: TGTGCCAGCAAAGGACAGGGCCCCGGGGAGCTGTTTTTT
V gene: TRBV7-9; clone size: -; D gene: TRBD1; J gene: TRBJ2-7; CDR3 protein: CASRPGQGPYEQYF; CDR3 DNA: TGTGCCAGCAGGCCGGGACAGGGTCCCTACGAGCAGTACTTC
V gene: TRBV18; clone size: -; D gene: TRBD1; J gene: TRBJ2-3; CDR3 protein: CASSLPTGGATDTQYF; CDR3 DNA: TGTGCCAGCTCACTCCCGACAGGGGGCGCGACAGATACGCAGTATTTT
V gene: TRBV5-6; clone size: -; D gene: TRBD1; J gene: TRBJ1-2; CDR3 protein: CASSLNRGYGYTF; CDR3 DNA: TGTGCCAGCAGCTTAAACAGGGGATACGGCTACACCTTC
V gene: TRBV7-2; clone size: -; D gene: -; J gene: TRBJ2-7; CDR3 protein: CASSFLGSYEQYF; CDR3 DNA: TGTGCCAGCAGCTTTCTTGGGAGCTACGAGCAGTACTTC
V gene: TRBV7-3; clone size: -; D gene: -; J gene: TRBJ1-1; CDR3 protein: CASSSDRLTEAFF; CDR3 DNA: TGTGCCAGCAGCTCTGACAGGCTCACTGAAGCTTTCTTT
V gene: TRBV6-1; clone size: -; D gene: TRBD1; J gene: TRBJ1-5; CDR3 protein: CASSDPNPRQGKNQPQHF; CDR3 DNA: TGTGCCAGCAGTGACCCCAACCCTAGACAGGGCAAAAATCAGCCCCAGCATTTT
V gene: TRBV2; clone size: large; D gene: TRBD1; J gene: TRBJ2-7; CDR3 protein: CASSVRDREHGGQYF; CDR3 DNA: TGTGCCAGCAGTGTAAGGGACAGGGAACATGGAGGGCAGTACTTC
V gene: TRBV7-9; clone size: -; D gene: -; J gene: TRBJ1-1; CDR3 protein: CASSPTRGWDTEAFF; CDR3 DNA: TGTGCCAGCAGCCCTACTAGGGGGTGGGACACTGAAGCTTTCTTT
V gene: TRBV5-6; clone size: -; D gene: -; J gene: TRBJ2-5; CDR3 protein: CASSLGRSQETQYF; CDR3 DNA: TGTGCCAGCAGCTTGGGCAGGTCACAAGAGACCCAGTACTTC
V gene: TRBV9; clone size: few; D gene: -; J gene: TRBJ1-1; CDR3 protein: CASSPWGGGTEAFF; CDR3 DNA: TGTGCCAGCAGCCCATGGGGAGGCGGCACTGAAGCTTTCTTT
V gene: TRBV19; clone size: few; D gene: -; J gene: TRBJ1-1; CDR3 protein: CASSIWGGNTEAFF; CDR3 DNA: TGTGCCAGTAGTATATGGGGGGGGAACACTGAAGCTTTCTTT
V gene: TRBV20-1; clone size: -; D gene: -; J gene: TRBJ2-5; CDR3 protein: CSAQSGETQYF; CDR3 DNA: TGCAGTGCCCAATCGGGGGAGACCCAGTACTTC
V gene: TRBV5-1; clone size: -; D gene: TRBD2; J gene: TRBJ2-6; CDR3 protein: CASSFSGTLRSGANVLTF; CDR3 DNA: TGCGCCAGCAGCTTCAGCGGGACCCTCCGCTCTGGGGCCAACGTCCTGACTTTC
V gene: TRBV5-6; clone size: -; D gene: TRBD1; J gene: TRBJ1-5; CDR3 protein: CASSLAKGQPIDQPQHF; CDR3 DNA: TGTGCCAGCAGCTTGGCCAAGGGACAGCCCATAGATCAGCCCCAGCATTTT
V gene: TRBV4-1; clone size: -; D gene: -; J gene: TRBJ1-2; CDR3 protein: CASRADSPYGYTF; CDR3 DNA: TGCGCCAGCAGGGCCGACAGCCCCTATGGCTACACCTTC
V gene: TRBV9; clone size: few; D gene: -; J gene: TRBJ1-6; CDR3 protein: CASSVFPGGRGGSPLHF; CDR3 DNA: TGTGCCAGCAGCGTCTTTCCGGGGGGGAGAGGAGGCTCACCCCTCCACTTT
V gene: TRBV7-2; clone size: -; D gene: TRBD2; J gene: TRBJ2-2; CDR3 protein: CASSVLPGLAGNTGELFF; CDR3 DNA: TGTGCCAGCAGCGTACTCCCGGGACTAGCGGGTAACACCGGGGAGCTGTTTTTT
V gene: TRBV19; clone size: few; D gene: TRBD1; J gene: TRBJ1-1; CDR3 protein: CASSIQTGSAPAFF; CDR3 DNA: TGTGCCAGTAGTATACAGACAGGGTCGGCTCCAGCTTTCTTT
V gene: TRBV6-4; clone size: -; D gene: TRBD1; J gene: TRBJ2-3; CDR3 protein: CASSLDRGTDTQYF; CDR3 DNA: TGTGCCAGCAGCCTCGACAGGGGCACAGATACGCAGTATTTT
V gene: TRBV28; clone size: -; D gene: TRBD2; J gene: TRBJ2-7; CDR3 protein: CASSLRGGAGTYEQYF; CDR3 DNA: TGTGCCAGCAGTTTACGGGGGGGGGCTGGCACCTACGAGCAGTACTTC
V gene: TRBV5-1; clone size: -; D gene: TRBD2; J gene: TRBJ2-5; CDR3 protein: CASSSRRTSGGPFQETQYF; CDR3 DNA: TGCGCCAGCAGCTCCCGGAGGACTAGCGGGGGGCCCTTCCAAGAGACCCAGTACTTC
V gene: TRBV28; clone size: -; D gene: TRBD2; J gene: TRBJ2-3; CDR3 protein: CASSFSGLAGNTDTQYF; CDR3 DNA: TGTGCCAGCAGTTTTTCGGGACTAGCGGGGAACACAGATACGCAGTATTTT
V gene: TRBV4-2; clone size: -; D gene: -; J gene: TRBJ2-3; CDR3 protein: CASSQWLGSTDTQYF; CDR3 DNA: TGTGCCAGCAGCCAGTGGCTAGGAAGCACAGATACGCAGTATTTT
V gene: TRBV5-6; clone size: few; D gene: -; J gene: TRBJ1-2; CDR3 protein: CASSLDFTVGYGYTF; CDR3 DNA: TGTGCCAGCAGCTTGGACTTCACAGTCGGCTATGGCTACACCTTC
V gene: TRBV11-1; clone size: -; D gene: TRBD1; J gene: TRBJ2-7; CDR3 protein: CASSSRTGSSYEQYF; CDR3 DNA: TGTGCCAGCAGCTCAAGGACAGGCAGCTCCTACGAGCAGTACTTC
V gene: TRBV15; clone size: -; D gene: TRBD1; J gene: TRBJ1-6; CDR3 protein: CATSAGTGSNSPLHF; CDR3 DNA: TGTGCCACCAGCGCCGGGACAGGTAGCAATTCACCCCTCCACTTT
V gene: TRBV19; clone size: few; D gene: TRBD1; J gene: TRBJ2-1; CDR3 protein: CASDGQGQGYNEQFF; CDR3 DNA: TGTGCCAGTGACGGCCAGGGACAGGGCTACAATGAGCAGTTCTTC
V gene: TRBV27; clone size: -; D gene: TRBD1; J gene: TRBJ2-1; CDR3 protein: CASSSPGQGKNEQFF; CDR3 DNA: TGTGCCAGCAGTAGCCCCGGACAGGGTAAAAATGAGCAGTTCTTC
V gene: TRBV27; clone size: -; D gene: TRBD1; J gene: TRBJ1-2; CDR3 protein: CASSGDRDFPYGYTF; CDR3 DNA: TGTGCCAGCAGTGGGGACAGGGACTTTCCCTATGGCTACACCTTC
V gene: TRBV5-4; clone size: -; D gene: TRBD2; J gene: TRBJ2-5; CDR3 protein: CASSRGTSGGQETQYF; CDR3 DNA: TGTGCCAGCAGCCGTGGGACTAGCGGGGGACAAGAGACCCAGTACTTC
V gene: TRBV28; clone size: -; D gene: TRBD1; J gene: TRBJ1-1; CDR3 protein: CASSLHRGGTEAFF; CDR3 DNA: TGTGCCAGCAGTTTACACAGGGGTGGCACTGAAGCTTTCTTT
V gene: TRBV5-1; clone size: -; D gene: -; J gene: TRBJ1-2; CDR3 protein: CASSFAGANTKYGYTF; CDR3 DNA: TGCGCCAGCAGCTTCGCGGGGGCGAACACAAAATATGGCTACACCTTC
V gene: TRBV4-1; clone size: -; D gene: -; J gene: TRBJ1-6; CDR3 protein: CASSLTGSPLHF; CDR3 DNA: TGCGCCAGCAGCCTAACGGGTTCACCCCTCCACTTT
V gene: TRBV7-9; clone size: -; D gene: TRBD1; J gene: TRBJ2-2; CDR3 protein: CASSKDRGHGTGELFF; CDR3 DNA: TGTGCCAGCAGCAAGGACAGGGGGCATGGCACCGGGGAGCTGTTTTTT
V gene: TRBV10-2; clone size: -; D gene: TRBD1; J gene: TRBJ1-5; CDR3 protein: CASRGTAYSNQPQHF; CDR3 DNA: TGCGCCAGCAGGGGGACAGCTTATAGCAATCAGCCCCAGCATTTT
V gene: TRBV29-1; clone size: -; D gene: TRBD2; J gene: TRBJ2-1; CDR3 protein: CSVEMLAGGEQFF; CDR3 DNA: TGCAGCGTTGAGATGCTAGCGGGAGGTGAGCAGTTCTTC
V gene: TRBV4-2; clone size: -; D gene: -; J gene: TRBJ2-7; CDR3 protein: CASSRTGTLSYEQYF; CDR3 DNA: TGTGCCAGCAGCCGCACCGGGACTCTCTCCTACGAGCAGTACTTC
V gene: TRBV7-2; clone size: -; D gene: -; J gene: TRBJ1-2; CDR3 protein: CASSWTESYGYTF; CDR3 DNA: TGTGCCAGCAGCTGGACAGAGAGTTATGGCTACACCTTC
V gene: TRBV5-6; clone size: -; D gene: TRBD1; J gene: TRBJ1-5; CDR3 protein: CASSLYRGGQPQHF; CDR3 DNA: TGTGCCAGCAGCTTGTACAGGGGCGGTCAGCCCCAGCATTTT
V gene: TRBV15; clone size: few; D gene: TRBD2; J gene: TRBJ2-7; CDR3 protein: CATSRVPQRGEYEQYF; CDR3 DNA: TGTGCCACCAGCAGAGTGCCCCAGCGGGGAGAATACGAGCAGTACTTC
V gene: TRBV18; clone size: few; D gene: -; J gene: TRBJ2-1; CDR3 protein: CASSPRGDSYNEQFF; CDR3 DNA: TGTGCCAGCTCACCGCGCGGGGATTCCTACAATGAGCAGTTCTTC